This is a list of T cell receptor beta chains from one sample in a study of long-term antiretroviral therapy in people with HIV. The data were produced by immunoSEQ multiplex PCR, yet TCRdb's version contains in-frame clones alone and is incomplete. The data contain 14,000 or so clones, approximately 86% of them singletons. The input for sequencing was unsorted PBMCs, taken 6.2 years after starting antiretroviral therapy. These receptors were collected from a man aged 35 to 55 with HIV. Both conserved end residues are part of each CDR3. The D gene is left open where the match is weak. The size of a clone is reported for some rows only, either as once, few or many, or as a class for expanded clones.

v_call: TRBV11-2
j_call: TRBJ2-7
clone_size: .
d_call: TRBD2
cdr3_aa: CASSLTSGYYEQYF
cdr3_nt: TGTGCCAGCAGCTTAACTAGCGGGTATTACGAGCAGTACTTC

v_call: TRBV7-2
j_call: TRBJ2-7
clone_size: .
d_call: TRBD2
cdr3_aa: CASSPPSGNPEQYF
cdr3_nt: TGTGCCAGCAGCCCCCCTAGCGGGAATCCCGAGCAGTACTTC

v_call: TRBV2
j_call: TRBJ2-1
clone_size: once
d_call: .
cdr3_aa: CASIGPLGEQFF
cdr3_nt: TGTGCCAGCATTGGACCACTAGGTGAGCAGTTCTTC

v_call: TRBV7-9
j_call: TRBJ2-6
clone_size: .
d_call: .
cdr3_aa: CASSLGQFSGANVLTF
cdr3_nt: TGTGCCAGCAGCTTAGGTCAATTCTCTGGGGCCAACGTCCTGACTTTC

v_call: TRBV6-6
j_call: TRBJ2-6
clone_size: .
d_call: .
cdr3_aa: CASSYSGAGANVLTF
cdr3_nt: TGTGCCAGCAGTTACTCCGGGGCTGGGGCCAACGTCCTGACTTTC

v_call: TRBV7-2
j_call: TRBJ2-1
clone_size: .
d_call: TRBD2
cdr3_aa: CASSRTSGSGSYNEQFF
cdr3_nt: TGTGCCAGCAGCAGGACTAGCGGGAGTGGGTCCTACAATGAGCAGTTCTTC

v_call: TRBV6-4
j_call: TRBJ2-5
clone_size: .
d_call: .
cdr3_aa: CATSLRIETQYF
cdr3_nt: TGTGCCACCTCCCTCCGAATAGAGACCCAGTACTTC

v_call: TRBV10-3
j_call: TRBJ2-2
clone_size: .
d_call: TRBD1
cdr3_aa: CAISRDRQSNTGELFF
cdr3_nt: TGTGCCATCAGCCGGGACAGGCAATCGAACACCGGGGAGCTGTTTTTT

v_call: TRBV7-2
j_call: TRBJ2-5
clone_size: .
d_call: TRBD1
cdr3_aa: CASSSQGAYQETQYF
cdr3_nt: TGTGCCAGCAGCTCTCAGGGGGCCTACCAAGAGACCCAGTACTTC

v_call: TRBV7-2
j_call: TRBJ2-7
clone_size: few
d_call: TRBD1
cdr3_aa: CASSLSLGQGAELPYEQYF
cdr3_nt: TGTGCCAGCAGCTTATCTCTGGGACAGGGGGCGGAATTACCCTACGAGCAGTACTTC

v_call: TRBV7-8
j_call: TRBJ1-5
clone_size: .
d_call: .
cdr3_aa: CASSLAQAQPQHF
cdr3_nt: TGTGCCAGCAGCTTAGCGCAGGCCCAGCCCCAGCATTTT

v_call: TRBV4-3
j_call: TRBJ2-5
clone_size: .
d_call: .
cdr3_aa: CASSQDRSGVGETQYF
cdr3_nt: TGCGCCAGCAGCCAAGATAGGTCGGGAGTAGGGGAGACCCAGTACTTC

v_call: TRBV7-9
j_call: TRBJ1-2
clone_size: .
d_call: .
cdr3_aa: CASSLSGRAHYGYTF
cdr3_nt: TGTGCCAGCAGCTTATCCGGCAGGGCCCACTATGGCTACACCTTC

v_call: TRBV6-5
j_call: TRBJ2-1
clone_size: .
d_call: .
cdr3_aa: CASSYTQALLNEQFF
cdr3_nt: TGTGCCAGCAGTTACACGCAAGCCTTGCTCAATGAGCAGTTCTTC

v_call: TRBV10-3
j_call: TRBJ2-1
clone_size: .
d_call: TRBD2
cdr3_aa: CAISKPGTSGSTEQFF
cdr3_nt: TGTGCCATCAGTAAGCCGGGGACTAGCGGGAGTACTGAGCAGTTCTTC

v_call: TRBV7-9
j_call: TRBJ2-7
clone_size: .
d_call: .
cdr3_aa: CASSFSGPYEQYF
cdr3_nt: TGTGCCAGCAGCTTTTCCGGGCCCTACGAGCAGTACTTC

v_call: TRBV19
j_call: TRBJ1-2
clone_size: .
d_call: .
cdr3_aa: CASSIDSVDRFYGYTF
cdr3_nt: TGTGCCAGTAGTATAGATTCGGTCGACAGATTTTATGGCTACACCTTC

v_call: TRBV5-4
j_call: TRBJ2-1
clone_size: .
d_call: TRBD1
cdr3_aa: CASSRGDREYVNEQFF
cdr3_nt: TGTGCCAGCAGCCGAGGAGACAGGGAGTACGTGAATGAGCAGTTCTTC

v_call: TRBV18
j_call: TRBJ2-7
clone_size: .
d_call: .
cdr3_aa: CASSAGSYEQYF
cdr3_nt: TGTGCCAGCTCCGCGGGTTCCTACGAGCAGTACTTC

v_call: TRBV29-1
j_call: TRBJ2-7
clone_size: few
d_call: TRBD1
cdr3_aa: CSVEDGQGYEQYF
cdr3_nt: TGCAGCGTTGAAGACGGACAGGGCTACGAGCAGTACTTC

v_call: TRBV28
j_call: TRBJ1-2
clone_size: .
d_call: TRBD1
cdr3_aa: CASGRGTGGGYTF
cdr3_nt: TGTGCCAGCGGACGCGGGACAGGGGGTGGCTACACCTTC

v_call: TRBV29-1
j_call: TRBJ2-5
clone_size: .
d_call: .
cdr3_aa: CSVEGGAVETQYF
cdr3_nt: TGCAGCGTTGAAGGGGGCGCGGTGGAGACCCAGTACTTC

v_call: TRBV19
j_call: TRBJ2-1
clone_size: .
d_call: .
cdr3_aa: CASSDGPIISYNEQFF
cdr3_nt: TGTGCCAGTAGTGACGGACCGATTATCTCCTACAATGAGCAGTTCTTC

v_call: TRBV19
j_call: TRBJ2-2
clone_size: .
d_call: .
cdr3_aa: CASSIPSPGPNTGELFF
cdr3_nt: TGTGCCAGTAGTATTCCCAGTCCGGGGCCGAACACCGGGGAGCTGTTTTTT

v_call: TRBV30
j_call: TRBJ2-7
clone_size: .
d_call: TRBD1
cdr3_aa: CAWALGQGGEQYF
cdr3_nt: TGTGCCTGGGCTCTTGGACAGGGTGGCGAGCAGTACTTC

v_call: TRBV9
j_call: TRBJ2-7
clone_size: .
d_call: .
cdr3_aa: CASSPDVSSYEQYF
cdr3_nt: TGTGCCAGCAGCCCCGACGTCAGCTCCTACGAGCAGTACTTC

v_call: TRBV11-1
j_call: TRBJ2-7
clone_size: .
d_call: .
cdr3_aa: CASSFGTASQYF
cdr3_nt: TGTGCCAGCAGCTTTGGTACCGCCTCGCAGTACTTC

v_call: TRBV28
j_call: TRBJ2-1
clone_size: .
d_call: .
cdr3_aa: CASKTMYNEQFF
cdr3_nt: TGTGCCAGCAAAACCATGTACAATGAGCAGTTCTTC

v_call: TRBV6-6
j_call: TRBJ1-4
clone_size: .
d_call: TRBD1
cdr3_aa: CASSTPLGQGQLFF
cdr3_nt: TGTGCCAGCAGTACCCCCCTAGGACAGGGTCAACTGTTTTTT

v_call: TRBV11-2
j_call: TRBJ2-2
clone_size: .
d_call: .
cdr3_aa: CASSLFSGNSPPGELFF
cdr3_nt: TGTGCCAGCAGCTTATTTAGTGGGAATAGTCCTCCCGGGGAGCTGTTTTTT

v_call: TRBV19
j_call: TRBJ1-2
clone_size: .
d_call: .
cdr3_aa: CASSTLRILTNYGYTF
cdr3_nt: TGTGCCAGTAGTACCCTGCGCATCCTGACTAACTATGGCTACACCTTC

v_call: TRBV11-2
j_call: TRBJ1-1
clone_size: .
d_call: .
cdr3_aa: CASSFGGGGTEAFF
cdr3_nt: TGTGCCAGCAGCTTTGGGGGAGGGGGCACTGAAGCTTTCTTT

v_call: TRBV14
j_call: TRBJ1-1
clone_size: .
d_call: .
cdr3_aa: CASIPIQGENTEAFF
cdr3_nt: TGTGCCAGCATCCCGATACAGGGAGAGAACACTGAAGCTTTCTTT

v_call: TRBV7-9
j_call: TRBJ2-2
clone_size: once
d_call: .
cdr3_aa: CASSLIGGRVTGELFF
cdr3_nt: TGTGCCAGCAGCTTAATCGGGGGGCGAGTCACCGGGGAGCTGTTTTTT

v_call: TRBV7-2
j_call: TRBJ2-5
clone_size: .
d_call: .
cdr3_aa: CASSRGTHPPQETQYF
cdr3_nt: TGTGCCAGCAGCCGAGGGACGCATCCCCCCCAAGAGACCCAGTACTTC

v_call: TRBV5-1
j_call: TRBJ1-3
clone_size: .
d_call: .
cdr3_aa: CASSFLPGDSTSGNTIYF
cdr3_nt: TGCGCCAGCAGCTTTCTTCCAGGGGATTCCACCTCTGGAAACACCATATATTTT

v_call: TRBV27
j_call: TRBJ2-7
clone_size: .
d_call: .
cdr3_aa: CASSHRKLPSYEQYF
cdr3_nt: TGTGCCAGCAGCCACAGGAAACTACCCTCCTACGAGCAGTACTTC

v_call: TRBV5-1
j_call: TRBJ1-4
clone_size: .
d_call: TRBD1
cdr3_aa: CASSLGQGALSDEKLFF
cdr3_nt: TGCGCCAGCAGCTTAGGACAGGGGGCATTGAGTGATGAAAAACTGTTTTTT

v_call: TRBV30
j_call: TRBJ2-5
clone_size: .
d_call: .
cdr3_aa: CAWSHRETQYF
cdr3_nt: TGTGCCTGGAGTCATAGGGAGACCCAGTACTTC

v_call: TRBV1
j_call: TRBJ2-3
clone_size: .
d_call: .
cdr3_aa: CTSSQDLWAPDTQYF
cdr3_nt: TGCACCAGCAGCCAAGATCTTTGGGCCCCCGATACGCAGTATTTT

v_call: TRBV9
j_call: TRBJ2-6
clone_size: .
d_call: .
cdr3_aa: CASSVAPDQGANVLTF
cdr3_nt: TGTGCCAGCAGCGTAGCCCCGGATCAGGGGGCCAACGTCCTGACTTTC

v_call: TRBV19
j_call: TRBJ2-1
clone_size: .
d_call: .
cdr3_aa: CASSTTVDRFF
cdr3_nt: TGTGCCAGTAGTACGACCGTAGATCGGTTCTTC

v_call: TRBV5-6
j_call: TRBJ2-3
clone_size: .
d_call: .
cdr3_aa: CASRGLTDTQYF
cdr3_nt: TGTGCCAGCAGGGGCCTCACAGATACGCAGTATTTT

v_call: TRBV7-6
j_call: TRBJ2-5
clone_size: medium-sized
d_call: .
cdr3_aa: CASSLPVWAGETQYF
cdr3_nt: TGTGCCAGCAGCCTGCCCGTTTGGGCCGGAGAGACCCAGTACTTC

v_call: TRBV15
j_call: TRBJ2-1
clone_size: few
d_call: TRBD2
cdr3_aa: CATTPGGADNEQFF
cdr3_nt: TGTGCCACCACCCCGGGAGGGGCAGACAATGAGCAGTTCTTC

v_call: TRBV28
j_call: TRBJ1-1
clone_size: .
d_call: .
cdr3_aa: CASGLEFRDTEAFF
cdr3_nt: TGTGCCAGCGGGCTGGAATTCCGAGACACTGAAGCTTTCTTT

v_call: TRBV29-1
j_call: TRBJ2-1
clone_size: .
d_call: TRBD2
cdr3_aa: CSVEAGLAGTSYNEQFF
cdr3_nt: TGCAGCGTTGAAGCCGGACTAGCGGGAACCTCCTACAATGAGCAGTTCTTC

v_call: TRBV6-4
j_call: TRBJ2-1
clone_size: .
d_call: .
cdr3_aa: CASSDSSGRYNEQFF
cdr3_nt: TGTGCCAGCAGTGACTCATCCGGCCGTTACAATGAGCAGTTCTTC

v_call: TRBV21-1
j_call: TRBJ2-7
clone_size: once
d_call: .
cdr3_aa: CASSKAGGQGYEQYF
cdr3_nt: TGTGCCAGCAGCAAAGCTGGGGGACAGGGTTACGAGCAGTACTTC

v_call: TRBV9
j_call: TRBJ2-7
clone_size: once
d_call: .
cdr3_aa: CASSLAPTDTDEQYF
cdr3_nt: TGTGCCAGCAGCTTAGCACCGACTGATACCGACGAGCAGTACTTC

v_call: TRBV30
j_call: TRBJ2-3
clone_size: medium-sized
d_call: .
cdr3_aa: CAWSVPPFTDTQYF
cdr3_nt: TGTGCCTGGAGTGTACCCCCGTTCACAGATACGCAGTATTTT

v_call: TRBV7-9
j_call: TRBJ1-3
clone_size: .
d_call: .
cdr3_aa: CASTSATSSGNTIYF
cdr3_nt: TGTGCCAGCACCTCGGCGACGAGCTCTGGAAACACCATATATTTT

v_call: TRBV4-1
j_call: TRBJ1-5
clone_size: few
d_call: TRBD1
cdr3_aa: CASSHLTGPNQPQHF
cdr3_nt: TGCGCCAGCAGCCACCTGACAGGGCCCAATCAGCCCCAGCATTTT